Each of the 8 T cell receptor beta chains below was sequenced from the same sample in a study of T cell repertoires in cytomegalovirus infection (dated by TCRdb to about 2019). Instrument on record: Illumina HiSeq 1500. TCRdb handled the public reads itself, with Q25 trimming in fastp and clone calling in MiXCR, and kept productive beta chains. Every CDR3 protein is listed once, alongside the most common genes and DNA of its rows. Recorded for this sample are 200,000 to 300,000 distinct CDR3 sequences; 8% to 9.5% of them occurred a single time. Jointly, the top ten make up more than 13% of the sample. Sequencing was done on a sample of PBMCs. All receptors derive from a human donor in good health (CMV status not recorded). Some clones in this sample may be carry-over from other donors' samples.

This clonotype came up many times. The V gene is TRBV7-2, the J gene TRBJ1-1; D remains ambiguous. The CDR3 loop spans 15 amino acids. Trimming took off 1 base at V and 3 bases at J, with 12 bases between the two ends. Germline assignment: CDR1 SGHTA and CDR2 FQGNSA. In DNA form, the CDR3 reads TGTGCCAGCAGCTTAGATGAGGGCGCCCACACTGAAGCTTTCTTT. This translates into CASSLDEGAHTEAFF.

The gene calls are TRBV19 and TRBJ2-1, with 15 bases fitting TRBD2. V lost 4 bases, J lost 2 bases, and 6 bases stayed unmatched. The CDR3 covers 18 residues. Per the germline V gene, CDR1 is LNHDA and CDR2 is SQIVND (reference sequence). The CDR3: CASSRGLAGGPPYNEQFF. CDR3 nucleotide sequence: TGTGCCAGTAGTAGAGGACTAGCGGGAGGGCCGCCCTACAATGAGCAGTTCTTC.

The CDR3 DNA reads TGTGCCAGCAGTTACGAAGGGACTAGTTGGCGCGAGCAGTACTTC. The encoded protein is CASSYEGTSWREQYF. V and J are TRBV6-6 and TRBJ2-7; TRBD2 aligns across 8 bases. The CDR3 spans 15 residues. The germline V gene encodes CDR1 MNHNY and CDR2 SVGAGI (reference sequence). The ends lost 2 bases at V and 6 bases at J; junction bases unmatched: 9.

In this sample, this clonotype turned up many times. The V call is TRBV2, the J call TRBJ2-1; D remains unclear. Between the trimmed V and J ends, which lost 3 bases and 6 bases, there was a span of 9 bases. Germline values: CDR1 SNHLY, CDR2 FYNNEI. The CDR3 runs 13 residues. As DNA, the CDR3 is TGTGCCAGCAGTGAGATTGGATTCAATGAGCAGTTCTTC. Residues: CASSEIGFNEQFF.

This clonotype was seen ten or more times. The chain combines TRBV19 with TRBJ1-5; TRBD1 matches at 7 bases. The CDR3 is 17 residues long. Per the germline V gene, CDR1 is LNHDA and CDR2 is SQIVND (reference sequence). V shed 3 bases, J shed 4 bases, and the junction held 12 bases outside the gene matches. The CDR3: CASSMMALDRKNQPQHF. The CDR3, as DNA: TGTGCCAGTAGTATGATGGCTCTGGACAGGAAAAATCAGCCCCAGCATTTT.

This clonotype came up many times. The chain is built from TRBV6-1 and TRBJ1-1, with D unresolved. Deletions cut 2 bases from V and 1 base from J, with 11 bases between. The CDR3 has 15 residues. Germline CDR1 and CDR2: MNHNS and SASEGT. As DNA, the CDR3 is TGTGCCAGCAGTGAATCGTCGGGGAGGAACACTGAAGCTTTCTTT. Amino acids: CASSESSGRNTEAFF.

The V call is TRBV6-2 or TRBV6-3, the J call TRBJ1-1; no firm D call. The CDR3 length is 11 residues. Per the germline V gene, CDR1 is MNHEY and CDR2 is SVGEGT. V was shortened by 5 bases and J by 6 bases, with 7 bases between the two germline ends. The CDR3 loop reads CASSDGSEAFF. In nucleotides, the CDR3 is TGTGCCAGCAGTGACGGGTCTGAAGCTTTCTTT.

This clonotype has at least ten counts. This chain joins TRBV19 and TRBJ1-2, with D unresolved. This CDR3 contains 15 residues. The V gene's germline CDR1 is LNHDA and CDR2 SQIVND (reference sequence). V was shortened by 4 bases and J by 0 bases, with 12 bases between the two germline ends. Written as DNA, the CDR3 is TGTGCCAGTAGTAAAGGGATGATAACTAACTATGGCTACACCTTC. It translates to CASSKGMITNYGYTF.